This entry describes one T cell receptor (beta chain). Its antigen is not known. Libraries were prepared by immunoSEQ multiplex PCR; TCRdb keeps only in-frame clonotypes and omits some of them. The table records 15,000 or so clones, 70% to 85% of them present only once. The germline V and J ends were trimmed by 2 bases and 1 base, with 5 bases remaining between them. CDR1 and CDR2 from the germline V gene are SGHTA and FQGNSA. The length of the CDR3 is 14 residues. This sample is part of a study of lymphopenia after photon versus proton radiotherapy. Study observations and caveats: Post-nadir diversity loss with photons came from oligoclonal expansion, particularly CD8+ Temra cells. A bigger post-nadir fall in TCR diversity correlated inversely with survival time in deceased patients. Survival link was tested only in deceased patients; proton benefit remains a possibility.

This clonotype was obtained from a man aged 50-60 years with gastric cancer. Sequenced here: peripheral blood, sampled from a patient treated with photon-based radiotherapy. The chain is built from TRBV7-2 and TRBJ2-2; no clear D. The CDR3 DNA is TGTGCCAGCAGCTTAAACGAGAACACCGGGGAGCTGTTTTTT. Its translation: CASSLNENTGELFF.